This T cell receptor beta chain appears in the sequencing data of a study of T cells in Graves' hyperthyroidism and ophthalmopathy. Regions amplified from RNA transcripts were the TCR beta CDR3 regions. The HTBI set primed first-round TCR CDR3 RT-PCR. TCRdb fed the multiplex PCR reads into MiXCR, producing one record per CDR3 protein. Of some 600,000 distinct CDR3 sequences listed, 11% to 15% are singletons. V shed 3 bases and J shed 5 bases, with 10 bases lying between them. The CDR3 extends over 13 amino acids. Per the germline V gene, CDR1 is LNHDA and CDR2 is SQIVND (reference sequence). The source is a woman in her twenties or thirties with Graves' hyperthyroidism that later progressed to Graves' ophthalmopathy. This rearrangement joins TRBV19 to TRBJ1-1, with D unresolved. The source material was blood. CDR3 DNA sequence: TGTGCCAGTAGTATGCCGGGAGGGACTGAAGCTTTCTTT. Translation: CASSMPGGTEAFF. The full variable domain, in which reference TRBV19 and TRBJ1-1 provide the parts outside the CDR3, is DGGITQSPKYLFRKEGQNVTLSCEQNLNHDAMYWYRQDPGQGLRLIYYSQIVNDFQKGDIAEGYSVSREKKESFPLTVTSAQKNPTAFYLCASSMPGGTEAFFGQGTRLTVV.